These 25 T cell receptor beta chains came from one sample sequenced in a study of blood T cells in healthy people across ages. Primed by a sample-barcoded 5' primer and a J-beta primer mix, a second PCR proceeded for about 6 to 11 cycles. MiXCR, applied by TCRdb to the 5' RACE reads, yields one record per CDR3 protein. Seen here are roughly 550,000 distinct CDR3 sequences, more than 20% observed once, and the top ten hold approximately 10%. These data were also reused for a study on T cells of mothers and their children.

The source material was blood. The receptors shown here come from a boy aged 5-17 years in good health.

The chain combines TRBV6-2 or TRBV6-3 with TRBJ1-2; weak D call: TRBD1 (6 bases). The CDR3 length is 12 residues. V dropped 5 bases and J dropped 3 bases, with 7 bases sitting between them. Germline CDR1 and CDR2: MNHEY and SVGEGT. For the CDR3, the DNA is TGTGCCAGCAGTCAGGGGCACTATGGCTACACCTTC. It yields the protein CASSQGHYGYTF.

The chain employs TRBV20-1 and TRBJ2-7; possibly TRBD1 for D (5 bases). The V and J ends lost 6 bases and 6 bases respectively, with 12 bases between them. There are 11 residues in the CDR3. Germline V gene lookup returns CDR1 DFQATT and CDR2 SNEGSKA (reference sequence). The CDR3 nucleotides are TGCAGTGCAAACAGGCTAGGCGAGCAGTACTTC. Translated: CSANRLGEQYF.

In this sample, this clonotype turned up a few times. The chain employs TRBV12-3 or TRBV12-4 and TRBJ1-1; D gene unclear. The CDR3 has 12 amino acids. The germline V and J ends were trimmed by 5 bases and 10 bases, with 14 bases remaining between them. CDR3 coding DNA: TGTGCCAGCAGTCCGAGGACGGGCGGAGCTTTCTTT. It codes for CASSPRTGGAFF.

The chain's CDR3 is CASSPTGANQPQHF. CDR3 sequence (DNA): TGTGCCAGTAGTCCGACAGGGGCCAATCAGCCCCAGCATTTT. The gene calls are TRBV19 and TRBJ1-5; 8 bases line up with TRBD1. The CDR3 spans 14 residues. The germline V gene encodes CDR1 LNHDA and CDR2 SQIVND (reference sequence). The ends lost 5 bases at V and 3 bases at J; junction bases unmatched: 3.

This clonotype was counted only a few times. This chain uses TRBV10-3 with TRBJ2-2; D not certain. Trimming removed 4 bases at V and 2 bases at J, with 14 bases between. Germline CDR1 is ENHRY and CDR2 is SYGVKD. The CDR3 is 16 residues long. The CDR3 DNA is TGTGCCATCAGTGTATCGGGTTTGGAAAACACCGGGGAGCTGTTTTTT. Translated: CAISVSGLENTGELFF.

V is TRBV12-3 or TRBV12-4 and J is TRBJ2-7, with 8 bases lining up with TRBD2. The length of the CDR3 is 15 residues. With 4 bases clipped from V and 7 bases from J, the junction kept 12 bases outside the gene matches. The chain's CDR3 is CASSWVAGNRREQYF. CDR3 DNA: TGTGCCAGCAGTTGGGTAGCGGGGAACCGGAGGGAGCAGTACTTC.

This sequence joins TRBV7-6 and TRBJ2-1; TRBD2 agrees at 12 bases. This CDR3 comprises 17 residues. After removal of 3 bases from V and 4 bases from J, the junction contained 7 bases not matched to a gene. The germline V gene encodes CDR1 SGHVS and CDR2 FNYEAQ. The DNA of the CDR3 is TGTGCCAGCAGCTTCCAGGGGACTAGCGGGCCTTACAATGAGCAGTTCTTC. Translating gives CASSFQGTSGPYNEQFF.

This clonotype appeared a few times. J is TRBJ1-5 and V is TRBV27; D perhaps matches TRBD1 (5 bases). Between the trimmed V and J ends, which lost 6 bases and 1 base, there was a span of 16 bases. The CDR3 consists of 16 residues. Per the germline V gene, CDR1 is MNHEY and CDR2 is SMNVEV (reference sequence). The CDR3 spells CASSPFDRDSNQPQHF. The CDR3 DNA reads TGTGCCAGCAGCCCCTTCGACAGAGACAGCAATCAGCCCCAGCATTTT.

The genes are TRBV20-1 and TRBJ2-2; no definite D call. The V gene's germline CDR1 is DFQATT and CDR2 SNEGSKA (reference sequence). The CDR3 covers 12 residues. V was shortened by 4 bases and J by 4 bases, with 7 bases between the two germline ends. CDR3 nucleotides: TGCAGTGCTAATCCTAGCACCGGGGAGCTGTTTTTT. Its protein product is CSANPSTGELFF.

This clonotype has more than one count but fewer than ten. The CDR3 is CASGGGSSYNEQFF. The CDR3, as DNA: TGTGCCAGCGGAGGGGGGAGCTCCTACAATGAGCAGTTCTTC. The J gene is TRBJ2-1, the V gene TRBV9, with D perhaps being TRBD1 or TRBD2 (6 bases each). V lost 7 bases and J 0 bases, leaving 11 bases between the germline ends. Germline V gene data show CDR1 as SGDLS and CDR2 as YYNGEE. The CDR3 covers 14 residues.

The chain has TRBV7-9 and TRBJ1-2, with TRBD1 as a possible D gene (5 bases). The CDR3 has 15 residues. Trimming cost V 4 bases and J 1 base, with 13 bases left between them. Germline assignment: CDR1 SEHNR and CDR2 FQNEAQ (reference sequence). The CDR3 spells CASSSRDGFNYGYTF. The CDR3 DNA is TGTGCCAGCAGCTCCCGGGACGGCTTTAACTATGGCTACACCTTC.

This clonotype was seen a single time. The chain is built from TRBV20-1 and TRBJ2-5; TRBD1 matches at 7 bases. The J call may be mistaken, given a closer DNA end match to TRBJ2-1. Germline V gives CDR1 DFQATT, CDR2 SNEGSKA (reference sequence). The CDR3 loop spans 12 amino acids. CDR3 in DNA: TGCAGTGCTAGGGGACAGTTCAATGAGCAGTTCTTC. Its translation: CSARGQFNEQFF.

The CDR3 spells CASSSTDRGPGEQYF. The CDR3, as DNA: TGTGCCAGCAGCTCCACCGACAGGGGGCCGGGCGAGCAGTACTTC. V is TRBV7-8 and J is TRBJ2-7; 10 bases fit TRBD1. J lost 6 bases, V lost 4 bases, and 9 bases had no gene match. Germline CDR1 SGHVS, CDR2 FQNEAQ. The CDR3 runs to 15 residues.

This clonotype was seen a few times. Germline is not matched at one junction end, which may reflect a read error. The genes are TRBV19 and TRBJ1-3, with a possible D match to TRBD1 (6 bases). Germline assignment: CDR1 LNHDA and CDR2 SQIVND (reference sequence). The CDR3 contains 14 residues. The CDR3 is CASRISGQGPTIYF. The CDR3 DNA follows: TGCGCCAGTAGAATCTCGGGACAAGGGCCCACCATATATTTT.

Comments on this clonotype: The junction shows a germline mismatch at one end, possibly a read error. The chain employs TRBV28 and TRBJ2-5; D remains unclear. The J call may be wrong; the DNA end is better matched by TRBJ2-7. Germline-derived CDR1 and CDR2 are MDHEN and SYDVKM. CDR3 length: 13 residues. In DNA form, the CDR3 reads TGTGCCAGCAATTTAACAGCCCCCTACGAGCAGTACTTC. This encodes CASNLTAPYEQYF.

This clonotype came up a few times. This chain joins TRBV6-6 and TRBJ2-7, with D possibly being TRBD2 (6 bases). In germline, CDR1 is MNHNY, CDR2 SVGAGI (reference sequence). Trimming cost V 5 bases and J 2 bases, with 19 bases left between them. The CDR3 extends over 16 amino acids. The CDR3 loop is CASSPRTGTSAYEQYF. The CDR3 coding sequence is TGTGCCAGCAGTCCTAGAACCGGGACTTCCGCCTACGAGCAGTACTTC.

This clonotype was seen a handful of times. The V gene is TRBV6-2 or TRBV6-3, the J gene TRBJ2-6; the D gene is possibly TRBD2 (5 bases). The CDR3 is 15 amino acids. V gave up 5 bases and J gave up 12 bases, with 20 bases separating them. Per germline, CDR1 MNHEY and CDR2 SVGEGT. CDR3 sequence reads: CASSHPLSTEGVLTF. The CDR3 DNA reads as TGTGCCAGCAGTCACCCGCTTTCAACCGAGGGCGTCCTGACTTTC.

A few counts support this clonotype. The rearrangement links TRBV28 to TRBJ1-4, with TRBD1 identical over 7 bases. Germline V CDR1 and CDR2: MDHEN, SYDVKM. The CDR3 runs 18 residues. V lost 6 bases to trimming and J lost 0 bases; unmatched junction nucleotides: 13. CDR3 in amino acids: CASSLYRQGLTTNEKLFF. The CDR3 DNA is TGTGCCAGCAGCCTCTACAGACAGGGTTTAACAACTAATGAAAAACTGTTTTTT.

This clonotype was detected a few times. J is TRBJ2-4 and V is TRBV20-1; D gene unclear. V was pared by 5 bases and J by 0 bases, with 11 bases between. The CDR3 is 14 residues long. The germline V gene encodes CDR1 DFQATT and CDR2 SNEGSKA (reference sequence). This chain's CDR3 is CSAGSVLAKNIQYF. The CDR3 DNA reads as TGCAGTGCTGGAAGCGTTTTAGCCAAAAACATTCAGTACTTC.

This clonotype was observed a few times. This sequence joins TRBV12-5 and TRBJ2-1; D is possibly TRBD1 (5 bases). V was shortened by 1 base and J by 6 bases, with 16 bases between the two germline ends. The CDR3 runs to 16 residues. Looked up from germline, CDR1 is LGHNT and CDR2 is FRNRAP. The CDR3 is CASGLGPRDGCNEQFF. The CDR3 DNA is TGTGCTAGTGGTTTGGGACCCAGGGATGGCTGCAATGAGCAGTTCTTC.

This clonotype was counted between two and nine times. It may be a read error: a sequence one base away is much more abundant. The chain links TRBV7-7 to TRBJ2-5; 7 bases fit TRBD2. The CDR3 loop spans 14 amino acids. Germline loops: CDR1 SSHAT, CDR2 FNYEAQ (reference sequence). For the CDR3, the DNA is TGTGCTGGCAGCAGAAGCGGGGCCGGAGAGACCCAGTACTTC. Its translation: CAGSRSGAGETQYF. Combining the CDR3 with reference TRBV7-7 and TRBJ2-5 gives the whole variable domain GAGVSQSPRYKVTKRGQDVTLRCDPISSHATLYWYQQALGQGPEFLTYFNYEAQPDKSGLPSDRFSAERPEGSISTLTIQRTEQRDSAMYRCAGSRSGAGETQYFGPGTRLLVL.

This clonotype was seen more than once but under ten times. The chain uses TRBV9 and TRBJ2-3; 8 nucleotides agree with TRBD1. Trimming removed 6 bases from V and 2 bases from J; junction bases left unmatched: 8. The length of the CDR3 is 15 residues. The germline CDR1 and CDR2 sequences are SGDLS and YYNGEE. DNA of the CDR3: TGTGCCAGCACCAACACAGGGGGGCTCACAGATACGCAGTATTTT. Protein product: CASTNTGGLTDTQYF.

This clonotype was seen only a few times. The chain recombines TRBV4-3 with TRBJ2-5; the D gene is possibly TRBD1 (6 bases). The DNA matches TRBJ2-7 better at its end, which makes the J call doubtful. Germline V gene sequence: CDR1 LGHNA, CDR2 YSLEER. CDR3 length equals 15 residues. The CDR3 spells CASSQALAQGNEQYF. The CDR3 coding sequence is TGCGCCAGCAGCCAAGCGCTTGCACAGGGAAACGAGCAGTACTTC.

A remark on this clonotype: The junction and the germline gene differ at one end; a read error may be behind it. The chain joins TRBV7-3 to TRBJ2-5, with D perhaps assigned TRBD1 or TRBD2 (6 bases each). Matching the DNA end better, TRBJ2-1 makes the J call doubtful. The CDR3 has 15 amino acids. CDR1 is SGHTA, CDR2 FQGTGA, per germline. The CDR3 sequence is CASSSKGGGHIEQFF. The CDR3 region has the DNA TGCGCCAGCAGCTCAAAGGGGGGTGGACATATCGAGCAGTTCTTC.

The chain couples TRBV7-9 to TRBJ2-7; D gene ambiguous. Germline assignment: CDR1 SEHNR and CDR2 FQNEAQ (reference sequence). V lost 1 base to trimming and J lost 2 bases, with 12 bases between them. CDR3 length equals 15 residues. CDR3 in DNA: TGTGCCAGCAGCTTAGGGACGGTATCGACCTACGAGCAGTACTTC. Encoded protein: CASSLGTVSTYEQYF.